This TCR beta chain was retrieved from a study of T cell responses to AZD1222 COVID-19 vaccine. This CDR3 has 14 residues. CDR1 and CDR2 (germline): MDHEN, SYDVKM. The V and J ends lost 3 bases and 8 bases respectively, with 13 bases between them. Assay used: immunoSEQ multiplex PCR; TCRdb lists only in-frame clones, some missing. The sample comprises approximately 140,000 clones, roughly 92% of which are singletons, and about 1.3% rests with the top ten. The receptor's source is an adult in good health. Sequencing used peripheral blood, obtained on day 0 of AZD1222 vaccination. The gene calls are TRBV28 and TRBJ1-4; a weak D match, TRBD1 (5 bases). Here the CDR3 DNA reads TGTGCCAGCAGTTTGGGGGGTTTGGGGGAAAAACTGTTTTTT. Translation: CASSLGGLGEKLFF.